Following are 17 T cell receptor beta chains from one sample sequenced in a study of cytomegalovirus exposure and HLA in healthy donors. Researchers ran the PCR with 60 Vbeta and 13 Jbeta primers. The protocol was immunoSEQ multiplex PCR, while the TCRdb copy is restricted to in-frame clones and leaves out a portion. The sample table sets out roughly 120,000 clones. Sample: PBMCs. The source of these receptors is a man aged 35-49 years in good health and CMV-seronegative.

This chain links TRBV28 with TRBJ2-2, with 8 bases that match TRBD1. V gave up 3 bases and J gave up 5 bases; unmatched junction bases: 20. CDR3 length equals 20 residues. Germline CDR1 is MDHEN and CDR2 is SYDVKM. CDR3 protein: CASSLSLRRGQGAGTGELFF. In DNA, the CDR3 is TGTGCCAGCAGTTTGAGTTTGCGCAGAGGGCAGGGGGCCGGAACCGGGGAGCTGTTTTTT.

V usage is TRBV11-2 and J usage is TRBJ2-1; 7 bases are shared with TRBD2. The CDR3 has 17 amino acids. Germline assignment: CDR1 SGHAT and CDR2 FQNNGV. With V trimmed by 7 bases and J by 0 bases, 12 bases remained unmatched. The CDR3: CASTIGSRGVSYNEQFF. CDR3 DNA: TGTGCCAGCACAATCGGTTCCCGGGGGGTCTCCTACAATGAGCAGTTCTTC.

This chain links TRBV14 with TRBJ2-5, with TRBD2 matching over 14 bases. This CDR3 has 16 amino acids. Germline CDR1 reads SGHDN; CDR2 reads FVKESK. The V segment lost 4 bases and the J segment 5 bases; nucleotides outside the gene matches: 6. The CDR3 is CASSPRLAGGPETQYF. Written as DNA, the CDR3 is TGTGCCAGCAGCCCACGACTAGCGGGAGGGCCGGAGACCCAGTACTTC. The whole variable domain, remainder taken from reference TRBV14 and TRBJ2-5, is EAGVTQFPSHSVIEKGQTVTLRCDPISGHDNLYWYRRVMGKEIKFLLHFVKESKQDESGMPNNRFLAERTGGTYSTLKVQPAELEDSGVYFCASSPRLAGGPETQYFGPGTRLLVL.

Notes on this clone: The germline gene is not matched at one end of the junction; a read error may be the cause. The rearrangement uses TRBV6-6 and TRBJ2-7; 8 bases align to TRBD2. The germline V gene has CDR1 MNHNY and CDR2 SVGAGI (reference sequence). The CDR3 is made up of 14 amino acids. Here the CDR3 reads CASSYSSESGSTNF. The CDR3 coding sequence is TGTGCCAGCAGTTACTCCTCTGAGAGCGGGAGTACGAACTTC.

The chain has TRBV27 and TRBJ1-2, with D unresolved. This CDR3 spans 15 amino acids. Germline values: CDR1 MNHEY, CDR2 SMNVEV (reference sequence). Trimming left V 6 bases short and J 5 bases short, with 19 bases between. CDR3 sequence reads: CASSTSGVGTYGYTF. The DNA of the CDR3 is TGTGCCAGCAGCACGAGCGGGGTAGGAACTTATGGCTACACCTTC.

This chain joins TRBV27 and TRBJ2-5; 15 nucleotides line up with TRBD2. The J call is in doubt because the DNA end fits TRBJ2-7 better. CDR3 length: 15 residues. CDR1 MNHEY and CDR2 SMNVEV come from the germline V gene (reference sequence). CDR3 residues: CATSGLAGGGYEQYF. CDR3 nucleotide sequence: TGTGCCACCTCGGGACTAGCGGGAGGTGGGTACGAGCAGTACTTC.

As DNA, the CDR3 is TGTGCCAGCAGAACAGGATACAATGAAAAACTGTTTTTT. Amino acids: CASRTGYNEKLFF. The chain combines TRBV6-5 with TRBJ1-4, with D possibly being TRBD1 (5 bases). Trimming removed 6 bases at V and 5 bases at J, with 10 bases between. Germline assignment: CDR1 MNHEY and CDR2 SVGAGI. This CDR3 is built from 13 residues.

The chain has TRBV4-2 and TRBJ2-5, with 10 bases lining up with TRBD2. V shed 4 bases, J shed 5 bases, and the junction held 7 bases outside the gene matches. Germline CDR1 is LGHNA and CDR2 is YNFKEQ. The CDR3 has 15 residues. The CDR3 loop reads CASSRPTSGIETQYF. Here the CDR3 DNA reads TGTGCCAGCAGCCGCCCAACTAGCGGGATCGAGACCCAGTACTTC.

V is TRBV30 and J is TRBJ2-1; a weak D match, TRBD2 (5 bases). CDR3 size: 13 residues. The germline CDR1 and CDR2 sequences are GTSNPN and SVGIG (reference sequence). Trimming took off 3 bases at V and 5 bases at J, with 11 bases between the two ends. The CDR3 sequence is CAWRVVGDNEQFF. The CDR3 nucleotides are TGTGCCTGGAGGGTCGTCGGGGACAATGAGCAGTTCTTC.

This chain links TRBV28 with TRBJ2-1, with 8 bases that match TRBD2. This CDR3 contains 15 residues. In germline, CDR1 is MDHEN, CDR2 SYDVKM. V trimming: 6 bases; J trimming: 0 bases; junction bases outside the gene matches: 4. As DNA, the CDR3 is TGTGCCAGCAGGGGGAGCGGGGGCTCCTACAATGAGCAGTTCTTC. It encodes CASRGSGGSYNEQFF.

The chain joins TRBV15 to TRBJ2-5; D uncertain. The length of the CDR3 is 13 residues. Trimming pared 2 bases from V and 4 bases from J, leaving 8 bases between. Germline lookup yields CDR1 LNHNV and CDR2 YYDKDF (reference sequence). The CDR3 region is CATSRFQLETQYF. CDR3 nucleotides: TGTGCCACCAGCAGATTTCAATTAGAGACCCAGTACTTC.

This sequence joins TRBV7-3 and TRBJ2-5; 12 nucleotides match TRBD2. With V trimmed by 4 bases and J by 2 bases, 5 bases remained unmatched. This CDR3 is built from 16 residues. The V gene's germline CDR1 is SGHTA and CDR2 FQGTGA. The CDR3 protein is CASSSGLAGSQETQYF. The CDR3 DNA reads as TGTGCCAGCAGCTCCGGACTAGCGGGATCGCAAGAGACCCAGTACTTC. Based on the CDR3 plus reference TRBV7-3 and TRBJ2-5, the full variable domain is GAGVSQTPSNKVTEKGKYVELRCDPISGHTALYWYRQSLGQGPEFLIYFQGTGAADDSGLPNDRFFAVRPEGSVSTLKIQRTERGDSAVYLCASSSGLAGSQETQYFGPGTRLLVL.

This chain uses TRBV6-6 with TRBJ2-5; 11 bases match TRBD2. The DNA end lines up better with TRBJ2-7; the J call may be wrong. The germline gives CDR1 MNHNY, CDR2 SVGAGI (reference sequence). The CDR3 covers 16 residues. The CDR3 sequence: CASSYSRLAGTYEQYF. CDR3 nucleotide sequence: TGTGCCAGCAGTTACTCGAGACTAGCGGGGACCTACGAGCAGTACTTC.

Of note for this clone: At one end, the junction sequence differs from germline, possibly due to a read error. The V call is TRBV25-1, the J call TRBJ2-1; D might be TRBD1 (5 bases). Germline CDR1 is MGHDK and CDR2 is SYGVNS. CDR3 length: 13 residues. CDR3 sequence reads: CASSDHRQNKPIF. The CDR3 DNA reads as TGTGCCAGCAGTGATCACAGGCAGAACAAGCCGATCTTC.

The chain links TRBV19 to TRBJ1-4; D may be TRBD1 (6 bases). In germline, CDR1 is LNHDA, CDR2 SQIVND (reference sequence). The CDR3 runs to 14 residues. The germline V and J ends were trimmed by 7 bases and 6 bases, with 15 bases remaining between them. The CDR3 loop reads CASNSPGVDEKLFF. The DNA of the CDR3 is TGTGCCAGTAACTCACCAGGGGTGGATGAAAAACTGTTTTTT.

This chain links TRBV6-4 with TRBJ2-1, with TRBD2 as a possible D gene (5 bases). The CDR3 loop spans 15 amino acids. Trimming cost V 3 bases and J 4 bases, with 13 bases left between them. The germline V gene has CDR1 MRHNA and CDR2 SNTAGT. CDR3 bases: TGTGCCAGCAGTGATTCAAGTCTAGCTTACAATGAGCAGTTCTTC. Protein: CASSDSSLAYNEQFF.

The chain links TRBV20-1 to TRBJ1-2; 7 bases align to TRBD1. Per germline, CDR1 DFQATT and CDR2 SNEGSKA (reference sequence). Trimming cost V 5 bases and J 8 bases; bases outside gene matches: 5. The CDR3 consists of 11 residues. CDR3 in DNA: TGCAGTGCTCCAGGGGGTTTCGGCTACACCTTC. It encodes CSAPGGFGYTF.